These T cell receptor beta chains were read from a single sample in a study of cytomegalovirus exposure and HLA in healthy donors. Sequencing used immunoSEQ multiplex PCR; TCRdb keeps in-frame clones, though not all of them. The sample contains some 160,000 clones, roughly 81% of which appear only once. The sequencing input was PBMCs. These receptor sequences come from a man younger than 45 in good health and CMV-seropositive. Each CDR3 is given without its conserved first and last residue.

cdr3_aa	v_call	j_call
ASSARSSWGRDADTQY	TRBV5-1	TRBJ2-3
ASSGTGVAGYQETQY	TRBV9	TRBJ2-5
ASSPISGANVLT	TRBV7-7	TRBJ2-6
ASSLGGRNTQY	TRBV5-8	TRBJ2-3
ASSPTTGTASQETQY	TRBV18	TRBJ2-5
SSSLVKGGQGDEKLF	TRBV7-9	TRBJ1-4
ASSPVGTGLSVELF	TRBV7-7	TRBJ2-2
ASSPTSDGEQF	TRBV7-7	TRBJ2-1
ASSESIDYEAF	TRBV10-2	TRBJ1-1
VLAGLGEGQETQY	TRBV7-8	TRBJ2-5
AISGTDNEQF	TRBV10-3	TRBJ2-1
ASSEARGPPGTQY	TRBV6-1	TRBJ2-5
ASSRPLAGSGDGETQY	TRBV5-6	TRBJ2-5
ASSQADSENTEAF	TRBV14	TRBJ1-1
ASSQKGAGELF	TRBV21-1	TRBJ2-2
ASSPRAVSSYEQY	TRBV18	TRBJ2-7
ASSLEPSGRLGNNEQF	TRBV7-8	TRBJ2-1
ATSTRTGIGNEQF	TRBV27	TRBJ2-1
ASSQRGRASEQF	TRBV4-2	TRBJ2-1
SSSAYGTETYEQY	TRBV7-9	TRBJ2-7
ASSPVPGVNTEAF	TRBV5-1	TRBJ1-1
ASGLAGEEQY	TRBV12-5	TRBJ2-7
ASTLGLLNTEAF	TRBV7-2	TRBJ1-1
ASSRLGGPRIYEQY	TRBV6-6	TRBJ2-7
ASSRGTNLQPQH	TRBV28	TRBJ1-5
ASSPQTGLEAF	TRBV18	TRBJ1-1
ASSRTGDSGYT	TRBV19	TRBJ1-2
ASSVGVGEQF	TRBV6-1	TRBJ2-1
ASSSTRGDREYEQY	TRBV7-2	TRBJ2-7
ASSSRQGRYEQY	TRBV7-2	TRBJ2-7
ASSYGGADYGYT	TRBV6-5	TRBJ1-2
ATSSLRSTDTQY	TRBV27	TRBJ2-3
ASSREGNRNEQF	TRBV6-6	TRBJ2-1
ASRLLAEGYNEQF	TRBV11-2	TRBJ2-1
ASSHPRGAGNYEQY	TRBV4-2	TRBJ2-7
ASSLQFQPQH	TRBV5-8	TRBJ1-5